The 11 T cell receptor beta chains below all came from one sample that was sequenced in a study of blood T cell repertoires in COVID-19. TCRdb's copy holds only in-frame clones and misses some; the assay was immunoSEQ multiplex PCR. The table has more than 55,000 clones, about 73% seen once. Sequencing input: peripheral blood. These receptors were taken from a woman in her 70s with acute or convalescent COVID-19.

This chain uses TRBV27 with TRBJ2-7; tentatively, D is TRBD2 (5 bases). Between the trimmed V and J ends, which lost 6 bases and 4 bases, there was a span of 19 bases. Germline assignment: CDR1 MNHEY and CDR2 SMNVEV (reference sequence). The CDR3 runs to 15 residues. CDR3 in amino acids: CASSLEPGGLYEQYF. Here the CDR3 DNA reads TGTGCCAGCAGCCTAGAACCGGGCGGGCTGTACGAGCAGTACTTC.

This clone occurred a few times. V and J are TRBV11-3 and TRBJ2-7, with D unresolved. V gave up 1 base and J gave up 6 bases, with 10 bases separating them. The CDR3 runs 13 residues. The germline gives CDR1 SGHNT, CDR2 YENEEA. CDR3 residues: CASSLGTAGEQYV. As DNA, the CDR3 is TGTGCCAGCAGCTTAGGAACAGCTGGCGAGCAGTACGTC.

This chain uses TRBV7-3 with TRBJ1-2; 7 bases align to TRBD1. The trim removed 2 bases at V and 8 bases at J, leaving 8 bases unmatched. Germline V CDR1 and CDR2: SGHTA, FQGTGA. The CDR3 is 14 amino acids. The CDR3 is CASSLSTGSRGYTF. For the CDR3, the DNA is TGTGCCAGCAGCTTATCGACAGGGTCTCGCGGCTACACCTTC.

The chain recombines TRBV14 with TRBJ2-1, with D maybe TRBD1 (6 bases). V lost 4 bases to trimming and J lost 2 bases, with 12 bases between them. Germline V gene lookup returns CDR1 SGHDN and CDR2 FVKESK. The CDR3 contains 15 residues. The CDR3 nucleotides are TGTGCCAGCAGCCGTATGACAGGCCCCTACAATGAGCAGTTCTTC. Its translation: CASSRMTGPYNEQFF. The complete variable domain, with remaining parts taken from reference TRBV14 and TRBJ2-1, reads EAGVTQFPSHSVIEKGQTVTLRCDPISGHDNLYWYRRVMGKEIKFLLHFVKESKQDESGMPNNRFLAERTGGTYSTLKVQPAELEDSGVYFCASSRMTGPYNEQFFGPGTRLTVL.

The V gene is TRBV5-8, the J gene TRBJ2-1, with 10 positions matching TRBD1. Germline values: CDR1 SGHTS, CDR2 YDEGEE. This CDR3 has 15 amino acids. Trimming took 0 bases from V and 10 from J; bases not matched to a gene: 7. CDR3 DNA: TGTGCCAGCAGCTTGGCCGGACAGGGGGTTTGGGAGCAGTTCTTC. It encodes CASSLAGQGVWEQFF.

This rearrangement joins TRBV6-5 to TRBJ1-2; 10 bases match TRBD1. CDR1 is MNHEY and CDR2 is SVGAGI in the germline V gene. Losses at the gene ends were 5 bases for V and 7 bases for J; bases not matched to a gene: 10. The CDR3 spans 15 residues. The CDR3 spells CASSPRGTGERGYTF. The CDR3 bases are TGTGCCAGCAGTCCCAGGGGGACAGGGGAACGTGGCTACACCTTC.

This clone was picked up one time. The chain joins TRBV13 to TRBJ1-4; a weak D match, TRBD1 (5 bases). V dropped 7 bases and J dropped 0 bases, with 15 bases sitting between them. Germline V CDR1 and CDR2: PRHDT, FYEKMQ (reference sequence). The CDR3 loop spans 16 amino acids. In DNA form, the CDR3 reads TGTGCCAGCACACGACGGACACTTTCAACTAATGAAAAACTGTTTTTT. Protein: CASTRRTLSTNEKLFF.

The chain links TRBV6-5 to TRBJ2-5, with 7 bases that match TRBD1. J lost 4 bases, V lost 6 bases, and 5 bases had no gene match. Germline CDR1 and CDR2: MNHEY and SVGAGI. The CDR3 runs to 13 residues. CDR3 sequence reads: CASRAGGRETQYF. The CDR3 DNA sequence: TGTGCCAGCAGGGCAGGGGGTCGAGAGACCCAGTACTTC.

The rearrangement uses TRBV7-9 and TRBJ1-1, with 8 nucleotides matching TRBD1. Germline V gene data show CDR1 as SEHNR and CDR2 as FQNEAQ (reference sequence). The CDR3 contains 16 residues. V lost 2 bases and J lost 7; bases outside the gene matches: 12. In DNA form, the CDR3 reads TGTGCCAGCAGCTTAATGATAACAGGGGGTTCTGATGAAGCTTTCTTT. Its protein is CASSLMITGGSDEAFF. Using reference TRBV7-9 and TRBJ1-1 for the parts outside the CDR3, the full variable domain is DTGVSQNPRHKITKRGQNVTFRCDPISEHNRLYWYRQTLGQGPEFLTYFQNEAQLEKSRLLSDRFSAERPKGSFSTLEIQRTEQGDSAMYLCASSLMITGGSDEAFFGQGTRLTVV.

This clone was detected a few times. The rearrangement links TRBV4-1 to TRBJ1-2; 8 bases agree with TRBD1. The CDR3 is 16 residues long. Germline lookup yields CDR1 MGHRA and CDR2 YSYEKL. The J segment lost 4 bases and the V segment lost 3 bases, leaving 10 bases of the junction unmatched. CDR3 amino acids: CASSHSRTGMTYGYTF. The CDR3 nucleotides are TGCGCCAGCAGCCATTCTCGGACAGGGATGACCTATGGCTACACCTTC.

This sequence joins TRBV3-1 (or the pseudogene TRBV3-2) and TRBJ1-1, with D perhaps TRBD1 (6 bases). The CDR3 extends over 14 amino acids. Germline V CDR1 and CDR2: LGHDT, YNNKEL (reference sequence). Trimming took 4 bases from V and 0 from J, leaving 9 bases between them. CDR3 protein: CASSRDTMNTEAFF. CDR3 coding DNA: TGTGCCAGCAGCCGGGACACAATGAACACTGAAGCTTTCTTT.